The present T cell receptor beta chain was sequenced within a study of blood T cell repertoires in COVID-19 (dated by TCRdb to the early 2020s). For the wider study: Samples from collaborators originated in the United States, Italy and Spain and spanned both the acute and convalescent phases of COVID-19. The prospective study material was composed of cDNA or gDNA derived from T cells, B-cell-depleted T cells, or PBMCs. Deeply sampled blood TCRbeta repertoires from subjects exposed to, actively infected with, or recovered from COVID-19 were included in the dataset. A freely available public database, intended as a resource for researchers studying the immune response to SARS-CoV-2, is where the repertoires were released. The samples were drawn from the first 160 participants of the ongoing ImmuneRACE study and from 950 to 1,500 subjects provided by 6 global collaborators. Sample metadata almost always included a de-identified subject ID, COVID-19 status, age in years and sex. Where HLA class I and class II types were available, the types were taken from metadata supplied by the sample provider, not from assay-based typing. Results and caveats for the whole study, not just this receptor: The amount of clinical and demographic metadata varied by source and participant and was provided uncurated.

TCRbeta CDR3 regions were amplified from genomic DNA using the immunoSEQ Assay, a bias-controlled multiplex PCR. Turning to the authors' computational methods: The number of nucleated cells in each sample was estimated from the amplification of reference gene primers within the assay. To quantify the absolute abundance of each unique TCRbeta CDR3 rearrangement, sequence reads were collapsed and filtered. For each sample, productive Simpson clonality was calculated by taking the square root of Simpson's diversity index across productive rearrangements. Drawn from immuneACCESS, this table holds only the in-frame rearrangements with V and J called that TCRdb kept. Clones are partly lost; checked studies trace under half to an unresolved V gene and leave the rest unexplained. The V and J calls and clone size are taken from that table; D and trimming were inferred from the DNA. In this sample the table shows 250,000 to 300,000 clones, 70% to 90% of which occur a single time. Approximately 2% of the sample is in the top ten clones.

About this clone: It has no known antigen specificity. No clone much larger than this one lies a single base away; base qualities are absent.

Participants in the prospective study were enrolled through a virtual design, were aged roughly 18 to 90 years, and lived in roughly 24 United States geographic areas. In the prospective study, participants were assigned to cohorts based on the clinical history participants reported in a screening survey and a study questionnaire. Recovered participants in ImmuneRACE Cohort 3 were defined as having two consecutive negative NP/OP PCR tests, clearance from a healthcare professional, or resolution of symptoms. In the prospective study, mobile phlebotomists collected whole blood, serum and a nasopharyngeal or oropharyngeal swab from each participant. Prospective study participants could optionally give additional blood draws and questionnaires over an approximately two-month period. Before DNA extraction, prospective study blood samples were shipped either frozen or at room temperature. This clonotype was obtained from a woman aged 50 to 60 who had recovered from COVID-19. The sample was PBMCs or T cells enriched from blood (not recorded which).

The CDR3 protein sequence reads: CASSLEVGAGDSEAFF. The DNA is TGTGCCAGCAGTTTAGAAGTGGGGGCGGGCGACAGTGAAGCTTTCTTT. The chain was built from TRBV28 and TRBJ1-1; a tentative D call is TRBD1 (6 bases match). V loses 2 bases of germline sequence and J loses 7 bases, and the interval between the two ends is 20 bases. Per the germline V gene, MDHEN is the CDR1 and SYDVKM is the CDR2. The CDR3 measures 16 amino acids from cysteine to phenylalanine. The kept DNA is CDR3 alone, 48 bases in frame from the first base.